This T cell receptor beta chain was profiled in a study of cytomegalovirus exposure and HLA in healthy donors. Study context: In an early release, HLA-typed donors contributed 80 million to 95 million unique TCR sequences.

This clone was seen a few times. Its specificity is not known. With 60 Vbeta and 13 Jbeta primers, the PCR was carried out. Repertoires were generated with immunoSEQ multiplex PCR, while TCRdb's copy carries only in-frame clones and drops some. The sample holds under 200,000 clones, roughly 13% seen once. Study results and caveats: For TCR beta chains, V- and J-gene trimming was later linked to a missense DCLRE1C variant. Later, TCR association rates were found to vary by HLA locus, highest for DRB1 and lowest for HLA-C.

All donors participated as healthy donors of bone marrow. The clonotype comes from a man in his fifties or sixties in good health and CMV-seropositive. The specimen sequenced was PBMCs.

The CDR3 region is CASSPDRVYQPQHF. CDR3 nucleotide sequence: TGTGCCAGCTCACCCGACAGGGTCTATCAGCCCCAGCATTTT. The chain has TRBV18 and TRBJ1-5, with 7 bases fitting TRBD1. The CDR3 extends over 14 amino acids. The V gene end was trimmed by 3 bases and the J gene end by 5 bases; junction bases not matched to a gene: 4. Germline CDR1 reads KGHSH; CDR2 reads LQKENI. The variable domain in full, with the rest retrieved from reference TRBV18 and TRBJ1-5, is NAGVMQNPRHLVRRRGQEARLRCSPMKGHSHVYWYRQLPEEGLKFMVYLQKENIIDESGMPKERFSAEFPKEGPSILRIQQVVRGDSAAYFCASSPDRVYQPQHFGDGTRLSIL.